What follows are 20 T cell receptor beta chains derived from one specimen sequenced in a study of T cells in Graves' hyperthyroidism and ophthalmopathy. TCR beta CDR3 regions were amplified from RNA. Researchers ran a first-round RT-PCR on the TCR CDR3 using the HTBI primer set. MiXCR was run by TCRdb on the multiplex PCR reads, yielding one entry per CDR3 protein. Of about 290,000 distinct CDR3 sequences listed, 13% to 15% are singletons. The specimen sequenced was blood. The origin of the receptors is a woman aged 45-60 years with Graves' hyperthyroidism that later progressed to Graves' ophthalmopathy.

This clonotype was recorded many times. The J gene is TRBJ1-1, the V gene TRBV30, with D unresolved. V was shortened by 0 bases and J by 1 base, with 9 bases between the two germline ends. The germline V gene encodes CDR1 GTSNPN and CDR2 SVGIG (reference sequence). The CDR3 length is 14 residues. This chain's CDR3 is CAWSVISGNTEAFF. CDR3 DNA: TGTGCCTGGAGTGTAATTTCGGGGAACACTGAAGCTTTCTTT.

This clonotype has at least ten counts. The chain employs TRBV13 and TRBJ2-3, with 15 bases lining up with TRBD2. The CDR3 totals 19 residues. The germline CDR1 and CDR2 sequences are PRHDT and FYEKMQ (reference sequence). The junction had 12 bases not matched to a gene; V was cut back by 4 bases and J by 4 bases. CDR3 nucleotides: TGTGCCAGCAGCTCCTCCGGGACTAGCGGGAGGTACAAGGCAGATACGCAGTATTTT. This sequence encodes CASSSSGTSGRYKADTQYF. Based on the CDR3 plus reference TRBV13 and TRBJ2-3, the full variable domain is AAGVIQSPRHLIKEKRETATLKCYPIPRHDTVYWYQQGPGQDPQFLISFYEKMQSDKGSIPDRFSAQQFSDYHSELNMSSLELGDSALYFCASSSSGTSGRYKADTQYFGPGTRLTVL.

This clonotype has a count of ten or more. The chain joins TRBV20-1 to TRBJ1-6, with D uncertain. Germline CDR1 and CDR2: DFQATT and SNEGSKA (reference sequence). V shed 6 bases and J shed 0 bases, with 15 bases lying between them. This CDR3 region has 16 residues. The CDR3 sequence: CSAVLRARSYNSPLHF. For the CDR3, the DNA is TGCAGTGCGGTGCTACGGGCGCGCTCCTATAATTCACCCCTCCACTTT.

Here the CDR3 reads CASSSPSFGIETQYF. CDR3 in DNA: TGTGCCAGCAGCTCACCTAGCTTTGGGATAGAGACCCAGTACTTC. The V call is TRBV5-5, the J call TRBJ2-5, with TRBD2 as a possible D gene (5 bases). Trimming left V 3 bases short and J 4 bases short, with 16 bases between. Germline V gene data show CDR1 as SGHKS and CDR2 as YYEKEE (reference sequence). This CDR3 contains 15 residues.

There are many counts of this clonotype. The rearrangement joins TRBV3-1 to TRBJ2-1; D ambiguous. The CDR3 length is 14 residues. The V gene lost 4 bases and the J gene lost 3 bases, with 10 bases spanning the gap. Germline CDR1 LGHDT, CDR2 YNNKEL (reference sequence). DNA for the CDR3: TGTGCCAGCAGCCCCATTGCCTTCTACAATGAGCAGTTCTTC. Amino acids: CASSPIAFYNEQFF.

V and J are TRBV20-1 and TRBJ1-1; D is uncertain. Germline V gene sequence: CDR1 DFQATT, CDR2 SNEGSKA (reference sequence). The CDR3 sequence is 15 residues long. The ends were cut back, 3 bases at V and 6 bases at J, with 20 bases in the middle. CDR3 region: CSARSGLRGESEAFF. The CDR3 DNA is TGCAGTGCTAGGTCCGGGCTCCGGGGAGAATCTGAAGCTTTCTTT.

This clonotype was seen ten or more times. This rearrangement joins TRBV9 to TRBJ1-1; D gene uncertain. Trimming pared 1 base from V and 7 bases from J, leaving 14 bases between. The CDR3 is made up of 14 amino acids. CDR1 is SGDLS, CDR2 YYNGEE, per germline. The CDR3 DNA reads as TGTGCCAGCAGCGTATTCCCCGGGGAAGTTGAAGCTTTCTTT. Translated, it gives CASSVFPGEVEAFF.

This clonotype was detected many times. V and J are TRBV18 and TRBJ1-1; D not resolved. The V and J ends lost 1 base and 3 bases respectively, with 6 bases between them. Germline V gene sequence: CDR1 KGHSH, CDR2 LQKENI. The CDR3 runs 13 residues. The CDR3 region is CASSPQGDTEAFF. CDR3 DNA: TGTGCCAGCTCACCACAGGGAGACACTGAAGCTTTCTTT.

The gene calls are TRBV6-2 or TRBV6-3 and TRBJ2-4; no clear D gene. The CDR3 extends over 15 amino acids. V was shortened by 6 bases and J by 3 bases, with 15 bases between the two germline ends. Germline V gene sequence: CDR1 MNHEY, CDR2 SVGEGT. The chain's CDR3 is CASRIRVSVKNIQYF. CDR3 nucleotide sequence: TGTGCCAGCAGGATAAGGGTGTCGGTCAAAAACATTCAGTACTTC.

This clonotype was recorded a few times. The V gene is TRBV7-9, the J gene TRBJ2-7; TRBD1 might be the D (6 bases). V dropped 5 bases and J dropped 2 bases, with 13 bases sitting between them. Germline V gene lookup returns CDR1 SEHNR and CDR2 FQNEAQ (reference sequence). This CDR3 spans 14 amino acids. This chain's CDR3 is CASSPRRDTYEQYF. The CDR3 DNA reads TGTGCCAGCAGCCCCAGACGGGACACCTACGAGCAGTACTTC.

This clonotype came up many times. The V call is TRBV28, the J call TRBJ2-7, with D possibly TRBD1 on 5 matching bases. Trimming stripped 6 bases from V and 4 bases from J, with 10 bases between. The V gene's germline CDR1 is MDHEN and CDR2 SYDVKM. This CDR3 has 12 residues. CDR3 in amino acids: CASRGQRYEQYF. DNA of the CDR3: TGTGCCAGCAGAGGACAAAGATACGAGCAGTACTTC.

This clonotype was seen at least ten times. The chain is built from TRBV7-2 and TRBJ2-7; D gene ambiguous. The V gene's germline CDR1 is SGHTA and CDR2 FQGNSA. V was cut by 4 bases and J by 6 bases, with 13 bases left in between. The CDR3 has 13 residues. The CDR3 sequence: CASSYRPIPEQYF. The CDR3 nucleotides read TGTGCCAGCAGCTACCGACCCATCCCCGAGCAGTACTTC.

This clonotype was picked up many times. The chain employs TRBV24-1 and TRBJ1-4; D is ambiguous. The CDR3 is 15 amino acids. Germline lookup yields CDR1 KGHDR and CDR2 SFDVKD. V lost 4 bases and J lost 1, with 9 bases in between. The CDR3 region has the DNA TGTGCCACCAGTGACTCCGGAGGAACTAATGAAAAACTGTTTTTT. Its translation is CATSDSGGTNEKLFF.

This clonotype was observed a handful of times. The chain has TRBV20-1 and TRBJ1-3; D uncertain. V was shortened by 0 bases and J by 0 bases, with 9 bases between the two germline ends. Looked up from germline, CDR1 is DFQATT and CDR2 is SNEGSKA (reference sequence). The CDR3 has 15 amino acids. The CDR3 bases are TGCAGTGCTAGAGACCTTTCATTCTCTGGAAACACCATATATTTT. It yields the protein CSARDLSFSGNTIYF.

This clonotype has at least ten counts. The chain recombines TRBV28 with TRBJ2-7; no clear D gene. This CDR3 is built from 9 residues. V was cut by 11 bases and J by 3 bases, with 5 bases left in between. Germline V CDR1 and CDR2: MDHEN, SYDVKM. CDR3 amino acids: CAAGYEQYF. The CDR3 nucleotides are TGTGCCGCCGGCTACGAGCAGTACTTC. Combining the CDR3 with reference TRBV28 and TRBJ2-7 gives the whole variable domain DVKVTQSSRYLVKRTGEKVFLECVQDMDHENMFWYRQDPGLGLRLIYFSYDVKMKEKGDIPEGYSVSREKKERFSLILESASTNQTSMYLCAAGYEQYFGPGTRLTVT.

There are many counts of this clonotype. J is TRBJ2-1 and V is TRBV2; D might be TRBD2 (7 bases). Germline V CDR1 and CDR2: SNHLY, FYNNEI. The CDR3 runs to 13 residues. Trimming stripped 9 bases from V and 3 bases from J, with 12 bases between. CDR3 nucleotide sequence: TGTGCCAGGGGGGCTAGCGGCTACAATGAGCAGTTCTTC. It translates to CARGASGYNEQFF.

Many counts were recorded for this clonotype. CDR3 bases: TGTGCCAGCAGTCCCCGGGCCCTAGCGGGGGTAGATACGCAGTATTTT. Amino acid sequence: CASSPRALAGVDTQYF. V gene TRBV2 combines with J gene TRBJ2-3, with 10 bases aligning to TRBD2. Germline V gives CDR1 SNHLY, CDR2 FYNNEI. Unmatched junction bases numbered 10, after V lost 5 bases and J lost 5 bases. The CDR3 is 16 residues long.

In this sample, this clonotype turned up once. This sequence joins TRBV18 and TRBJ1-5; D is possibly TRBD1 (5 bases). The germline gives CDR1 KGHSH, CDR2 LQKENI. The V end was cut by 6 bases, the J end by 6 bases, with 18 bases between. CDR3 length: 15 residues. The CDR3 spells CASSSQGRESQPQHF. For the CDR3, the DNA is TGTGCCAGCTCGTCTCAGGGTAGGGAAAGTCAGCCCCAGCATTTT.

This clonotype was seen ten or more times. This sequence joins TRBV27 and TRBJ2-4; TRBD2 aligns across 11 bases. V lost 5 bases, J lost 6 bases, and 3 bases stayed unmatched. CDR1 MNHEY and CDR2 SMNVEV come from the germline V gene (reference sequence). This CDR3 is built from 14 residues. The CDR3 spells CASSTGLAGNIQYF. In DNA, the CDR3 is TGTGCCAGCAGTACCGGACTAGCGGGAAACATTCAGTACTTC.

This chain uses TRBV5-1 with TRBJ1-1; D not certain. This CDR3 has 15 amino acids. From germline, CDR1 is SGHRS and CDR2 YFSETQ. V lost 0 bases to trimming and J lost 6 bases, with 15 bases between them. This CDR3 reads CASSLDLAGTAEAFF. Here the CDR3 DNA reads TGCGCCAGCAGCTTGGATTTAGCGGGCACAGCTGAAGCTTTCTTT.